This T cell receptor (beta chain) was captured by sequencing in a study of CD8 T cells in Susac syndrome. Study-level information: Patients with Susac syndrome were therapy-naive, taking corticosteroids, with some also receiving intravenous immunoglobulin, or taking intravenous immunoglobulin alone at the time their blood was drawn.

Sequencing targeted TCR beta in blood CD8+ and CD4+ T cells. With random hexamers, reverse transcription was performed on about 0.5 to 1 ug of RNA. An immunoSEQ multiplex PCR amplified TCR beta CDR3 over 54 Vbeta and 13 Jbeta. TCRdb reprocessed the immunoSEQ multiplex PCR reads with MiXCR, giving one entry per CDR3 protein. The sample comprises hundreds of thousands of distinct CDR3 sequences, approximately 94% of which are singletons, and over 0.15% rests with the top ten. The germline CDR1 and CDR2 sequences are SQVTM and ANQGSEA. V shed 3 bases and J shed 0 bases, with 21 bases lying between them. The length of the CDR3 is 19 residues.

The material sequenced was CD4+ T cells from PBMCs. The sequence was collected from a human donor with Susac syndrome. The V gene is TRBV29-1, the J gene TRBJ2-6, with TRBD1 as a possible D gene (7 bases). The CDR3 region is CSVDLGGTVIHSGANVLTF. The CDR3 bases are TGCAGCGTTGACTTGGGCGGGACAGTCATACACTCTGGGGCCAACGTCCTGACTTTC.